The present T cell receptor beta chain was sequenced within a study of shared clonotypes between healthy human individuals. Selected positively for CCR7 and CD45RO-negative, naive CD8 cells excluded terminally differentiated effector memory CD45RA+ cells. Generated by immunoSEQ multiplex PCR, the TCRdb table keeps only in-frame clones and is missing some. The sample holds millions of clones, roughly 91% seen once. This clonotype was obtained from a man between 18 and 35 years old in good health. Some clones in this sample may be carry-over from other donors' samples. The specimen was naive CD8+ T cells from PBMCs.

CDR3 in amino acids: CASSLMTSGSFIDTQYF. The CDR3 nucleotides are TGTGCCAGCAGCTTAATGACTAGCGGGAGTTTTATAGATACGCAGTATTTT. The chain uses TRBV7-6 and TRBJ2-3; 12 positions match TRBD2. Germline V gives CDR1 SGHVS, CDR2 FNYEAQ. With 2 bases clipped from V and 5 bases from J, the junction kept 8 bases outside the gene matches. CDR3 length equals 17 residues.